Below are 20 T cell receptor beta chains sequenced from a single sample in a study of cytomegalovirus exposure and HLA in healthy donors. The primer mix had 60 Vbeta and 13 Jbeta primers. Here immunoSEQ multiplex PCR was the method, and the copy in TCRdb shows in-frame clones only, minus some. The repertoire includes 200,000 or so clones, 80% to 90% of them detected once, and around 2.8% sits in the top ten. The specimen was PBMCs. The receptors originated from a man aged 30 to 45 in good health and CMV-seronegative.

The chain employs TRBV5-1 and TRBJ1-6; D is perhaps TRBD1 (5 bases). Deletions cut 1 base from V and 7 bases from J, with 12 bases between. CDR3 length: 15 residues. Germline V gene data show CDR1 as SGHRS and CDR2 as YFSETQ. CDR3 DNA sequence: TGCGCCAGCAGCTTGAGGGGCACAGCCAATTCACCCCTCCACTTT. Translation gives CASSLRGTANSPLHF.

This clone was found once. The chain couples TRBV6-1 to TRBJ1-4; 7 bases are shared with TRBD1. Germline trimming cut 5 bases from V and 6 bases from J; bases unmatched to any gene: 9. The germline V gene encodes CDR1 MNHNS and CDR2 SASEGT. The CDR3 has 15 amino acids. CDR3 in amino acids: CASSQRDSIYEKLFF. CDR3 bases: TGTGCCAGCAGTCAAAGGGACAGTATTTATGAAAAACTGTTTTTT.

The genes are TRBV7-2 and TRBJ1-6; D may be TRBD1 (6 bases). Germline-derived CDR1 and CDR2 are SGHTA and FQGNSA. The CDR3 runs 15 residues. V was cut by 1 base and J by 7 bases, with 11 bases left in between. The CDR3 loop reads CASSLDRVQNSPLHF. CDR3 coding DNA: TGTGCCAGCAGCTTAGACAGGGTCCAAAATTCACCCCTCCACTTT.

V usage is TRBV6-1 and J usage is TRBJ2-3, with D possibly being TRBD2 (6 bases). The CDR3 runs 17 residues. Germline loops: CDR1 MNHNS, CDR2 SASEGT. The germline V and J ends were trimmed by 0 bases and 3 bases, with 16 bases remaining between them. CDR3: CASSEAVGGSWTDTQYF. The CDR3 nucleotides read TGTGCCAGCAGTGAAGCAGTTGGGGGGTCTTGGACAGATACGCAGTATTTT.

V gene TRBV19 combines with J gene TRBJ1-1, with D perhaps TRBD1 (6 bases). This CDR3 is built from 18 residues. Trimming shortened V by 0 bases and J by 4 bases, and 21 bases separated the two germline ends. Germline V gene lookup returns CDR1 LNHDA and CDR2 SQIVND (reference sequence). The CDR3 spells CASSIDLWAGALGTEAFF. Here the CDR3 DNA reads TGTGCCAGTAGTATAGATCTATGGGCAGGGGCCTTGGGCACTGAAGCTTTCTTT.

This clone occurred a few times. The chain couples TRBV2 to TRBJ1-1, with a tentative D call TRBD1 (5 bases). Germline assignment: CDR1 SNHLY and CDR2 FYNNEI. Trimming cost V 4 bases and J 3 bases, with 9 bases left between them. The CDR3 has 13 residues. The CDR3 sequence: CASSVAGHTEAFF. The CDR3 DNA sequence: TGTGCCAGCAGTGTCGCGGGACACACTGAAGCTTTCTTT.

J is TRBJ1-2 and V is TRBV5-1, with 12 bases that match TRBD1. Germline assignment: CDR1 SGHRS and CDR2 YFSETQ. With V trimmed by 2 bases and J by 4 bases, 9 bases remained unmatched. This CDR3 contains 17 residues. The CDR3 DNA is TGCGCCAGCAGCTTTCGGGGACAGGGGGCCTCCAGCTATGGCTACACCTTC. Amino acids: CASSFRGQGASSYGYTF.

DNA of the CDR3: TGTGCCAGCAGTTCCCTCCGCGACAGGGTTAGCAATCAGCCCCAGCATTTT. It is translated as CASSSLRDRVSNQPQHF. The chain combines TRBV27 with TRBJ1-5; 7 bases agree with TRBD1. V gave up 4 bases and J gave up 0 bases; unmatched junction bases: 9. Germline-derived CDR1 and CDR2 are MNHEY and SMNVEV (reference sequence). This CDR3 comprises 17 residues.

To note about this clone: At one boundary the junction diverges from the germline segment, which might be a read error. The same CDR3 can be traced to other DNA sequences in this sample. V usage is TRBV6-4 and J usage is TRBJ2-7; TRBD1 matches 8 bases. Germline CDR1 and CDR2: MRHNA and SNTAGT. The CDR3 loop spans 14 amino acids. As DNA, the CDR3 is TGTGCCAGCAGTGACGGGACAGGAGCCTACGAACAGTACTTC. Translation gives CASSDGTGAYEQYF.

The chain combines TRBV27 with TRBJ2-5; 12 bases are a match to TRBD2. J was trimmed by 6 bases and V by 4 bases; bases with no gene match: 12. CDR3 size: 17 residues. Per germline, CDR1 MNHEY and CDR2 SMNVEV (reference sequence). CDR3 sequence reads: CASSSASGGAGGKTQYF. DNA of the CDR3: TGTGCCAGCAGTTCCGCTAGCGGGGGGGCGGGGGGGAAGACCCAGTACTTC.

The genes are TRBV6-5 and TRBJ2-7; 12 nucleotides match TRBD1. Unmatched junction bases numbered 8, after V lost 6 bases and J lost 5 bases. Germline V gene sequence: CDR1 MNHEY, CDR2 SVGAGI. This CDR3 is built from 15 residues. The CDR3 DNA reads as TGTGCCAGCAGAAGGGGACAGGGGGCGAATAACGAGCAGTACTTC. Its protein is CASRRGQGANNEQYF.

The rearrangement uses TRBV28 and TRBJ2-2; TRBD1 might be the D (6 bases). Trimming stripped 6 bases from V and 4 bases from J, with 12 bases between. Germline CDR1 reads MDHEN; CDR2 reads SYDVKM. CDR3 length equals 14 residues. This CDR3 reads CASRGTGLTGELFF. CDR3 sequence (DNA): TGTGCCAGCAGGGGCACAGGGCTCACCGGGGAGCTGTTTTTT.

This clone occurred a few times. CDR3 amino acids: CASSQGRGNRGYEQYF. CDR3 in DNA: TGCGCCAGCAGCCAAGGTAGGGGGAACAGGGGCTACGAGCAGTACTTC. V is TRBV4-1 and J is TRBJ2-7; 7 nucleotides agree with TRBD1. The CDR3 totals 16 residues. J was trimmed by 3 bases and V by 1 base; bases with no gene match: 9. The germline V gene has CDR1 MGHRA and CDR2 YSYEKL.

The J gene is TRBJ1-1, the V gene TRBV6-1, with 10 positions matching TRBD1. The V gene's germline CDR1 is MNHNS and CDR2 SASEGT. The CDR3 totals 14 residues. V was pared by 7 bases and J by 5 bases, with 7 bases of the junction left unmatched. This CDR3 reads CASTLGTGETEAFF. In DNA, the CDR3 is TGTGCCAGCACCCTGGGGACAGGGGAAACTGAAGCTTTCTTT.

This clone appeared a few times. The chain uses TRBV4-1 and TRBJ2-4, with 7 bases identical to TRBD1. The CDR3 runs to 15 residues. The germline V gene has CDR1 MGHRA and CDR2 YSYEKL. With V trimmed by 1 base and J by 8 bases, 8 bases remained unmatched. CDR3 nucleotides: TGCGCCAGCAGCCAAGTCCAGGGGGTACGGGACATTCAGTACTTC. This encodes CASSQVQGVRDIQYF.

This chain links TRBV7-9 with TRBJ2-3; no clear D gene. Looked up from germline, CDR1 is SEHNR and CDR2 is FQNEAQ (reference sequence). Trimming took 2 bases from V and 6 from J, leaving 12 bases between them. The CDR3 has 14 amino acids. The CDR3 reads CASSLSNSPDTQYF. Here the CDR3 DNA reads TGTGCCAGCAGCTTATCGAATAGCCCCGATACGCAGTATTTT.

This rearrangement joins TRBV28 to TRBJ1-2; the D gene is possibly TRBD1 (5 bases). The V gene lost 8 bases and the J gene lost 7 bases, with 14 bases spanning the gap. The CDR3 sequence is 12 residues long. CDR1 is MDHEN and CDR2 is SYDVKM in the germline V gene. The CDR3 DNA reads TGTGCCAGCCGCGGGGGACTGAGTGGCTACACCTTC. Protein product: CASRGGLSGYTF.

This clone was found a few times. The V gene is TRBV25-1, the J gene TRBJ2-7, with 8 bases aligning to TRBD2. V was clipped by 8 bases and J by 7 bases; unmatched bases: 7. Germline loops: CDR1 MGHDK, CDR2 SYGVNS. The CDR3 extends over 12 amino acids. CDR3 sequence (DNA): TGTGCCAGCTCAGCGGGGGTGGGGGAGCAGTACTTC. This encodes CASSAGVGEQYF.

This chain links TRBV6-5 with TRBJ2-3, with 8 bases identical to TRBD2. The CDR3 runs to 16 residues. Germline assignment: CDR1 MNHEY and CDR2 SVGAGI. Germline trimming cut 2 bases from V and 4 bases from J; bases unmatched to any gene: 8. The CDR3 sequence: CASSYDGGASSDTQYF. The CDR3 DNA reads as TGTGCCAGCAGTTACGACGGGGGGGCCTCATCAGATACGCAGTATTTT.

The chain couples TRBV27 to TRBJ2-1, with 7 bases fitting TRBD1. Germline CDR1 and CDR2: MNHEY and SMNVEV (reference sequence). With V trimmed by 6 bases and J by 4 bases, 12 bases remained unmatched. The CDR3 is made up of 16 amino acids. The CDR3, as DNA: TGTGCCAGCAGCCTGATGTTGGGGACAGCATACAATGAGCAGTTCTTC. Its protein is CASSLMLGTAYNEQFF.